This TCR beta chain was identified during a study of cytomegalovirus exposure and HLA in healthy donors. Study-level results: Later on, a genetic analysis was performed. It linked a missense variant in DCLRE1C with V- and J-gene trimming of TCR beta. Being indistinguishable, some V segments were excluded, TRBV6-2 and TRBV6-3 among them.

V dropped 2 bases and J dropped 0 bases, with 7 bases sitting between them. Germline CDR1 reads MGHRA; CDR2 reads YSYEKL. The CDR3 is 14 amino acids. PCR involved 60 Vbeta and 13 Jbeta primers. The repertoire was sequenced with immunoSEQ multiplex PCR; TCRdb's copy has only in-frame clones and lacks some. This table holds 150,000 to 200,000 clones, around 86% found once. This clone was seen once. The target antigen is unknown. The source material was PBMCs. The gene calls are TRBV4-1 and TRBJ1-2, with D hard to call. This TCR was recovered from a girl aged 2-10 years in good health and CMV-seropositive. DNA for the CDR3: TGCGCCAGCAGCCAATATACAGCTAACTATGGCTACACCTTC. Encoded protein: CASSQYTANYGYTF.